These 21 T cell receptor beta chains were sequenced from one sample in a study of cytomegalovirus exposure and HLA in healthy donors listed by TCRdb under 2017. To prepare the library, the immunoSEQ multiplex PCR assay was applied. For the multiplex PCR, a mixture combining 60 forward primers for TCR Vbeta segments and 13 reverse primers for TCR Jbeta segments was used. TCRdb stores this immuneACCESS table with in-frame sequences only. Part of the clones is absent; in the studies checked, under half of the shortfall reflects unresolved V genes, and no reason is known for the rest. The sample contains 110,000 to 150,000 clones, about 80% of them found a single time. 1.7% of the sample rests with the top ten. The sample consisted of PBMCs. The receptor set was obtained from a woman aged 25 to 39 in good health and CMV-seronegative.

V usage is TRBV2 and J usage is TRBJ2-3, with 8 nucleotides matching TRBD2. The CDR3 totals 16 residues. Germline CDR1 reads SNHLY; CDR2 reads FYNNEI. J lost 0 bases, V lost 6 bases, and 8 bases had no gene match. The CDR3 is CASSFSSGGSTDTQYF. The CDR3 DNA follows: TGTGCCAGCAGCTTCTCAAGCGGGGGTAGCACAGATACGCAGTATTTT.

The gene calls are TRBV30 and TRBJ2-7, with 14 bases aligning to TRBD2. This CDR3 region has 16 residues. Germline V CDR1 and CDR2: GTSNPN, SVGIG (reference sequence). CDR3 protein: CACLLTSGGARYEQYF. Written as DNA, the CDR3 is TGTGCATGCTTATTGACTAGCGGGGGGGCGAGGTACGAGCAGTACTTC.

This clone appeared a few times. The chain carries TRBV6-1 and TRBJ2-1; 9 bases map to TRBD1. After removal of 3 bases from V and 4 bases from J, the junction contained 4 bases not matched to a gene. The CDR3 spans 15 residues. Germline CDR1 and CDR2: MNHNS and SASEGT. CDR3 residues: CASSDGQGTYNEQFF. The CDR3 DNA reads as TGTGCCAGCAGTGACGGACAGGGGACTTACAATGAGCAGTTCTTC.

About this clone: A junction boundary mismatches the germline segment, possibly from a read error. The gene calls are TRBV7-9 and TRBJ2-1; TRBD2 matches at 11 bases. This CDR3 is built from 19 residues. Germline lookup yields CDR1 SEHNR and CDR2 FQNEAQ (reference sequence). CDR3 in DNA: TGTTCCAGCAGCTCGGGGACTAGCGGAAGACCTCCCTCCTACAATGAGCAGTTCTTC. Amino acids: CSSSSGTSGRPPSYNEQFF.

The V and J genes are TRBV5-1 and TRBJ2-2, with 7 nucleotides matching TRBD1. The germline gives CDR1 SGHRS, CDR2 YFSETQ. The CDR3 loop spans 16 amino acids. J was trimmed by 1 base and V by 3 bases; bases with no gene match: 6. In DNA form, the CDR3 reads TGCGCCAGCAGCTCCCGACAGGGAGAGAACACCGGGGAGCTGTTTTTT. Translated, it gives CASSSRQGENTGELFF.

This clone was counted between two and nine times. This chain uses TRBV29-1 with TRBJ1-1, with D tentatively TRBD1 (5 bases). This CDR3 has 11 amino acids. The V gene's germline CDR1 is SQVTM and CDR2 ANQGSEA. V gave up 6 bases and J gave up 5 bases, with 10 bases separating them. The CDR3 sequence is CSVIGGTEAFF. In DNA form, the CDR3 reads TGCAGCGTGATCGGGGGGACTGAAGCTTTCTTT.

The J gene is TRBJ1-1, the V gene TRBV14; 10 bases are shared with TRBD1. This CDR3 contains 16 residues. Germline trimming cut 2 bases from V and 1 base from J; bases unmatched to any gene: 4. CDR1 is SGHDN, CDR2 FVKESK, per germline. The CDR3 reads CASSQWTGGTNTEAFF. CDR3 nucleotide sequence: TGTGCCAGCAGCCAATGGACAGGGGGTACGAACACTGAAGCTTTCTTT.

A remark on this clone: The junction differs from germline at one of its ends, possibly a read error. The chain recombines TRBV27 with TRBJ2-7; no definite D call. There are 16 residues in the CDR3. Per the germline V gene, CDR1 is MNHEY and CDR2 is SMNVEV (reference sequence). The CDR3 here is CASSLLGQDPSYEQCF. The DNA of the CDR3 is TGTGCCAGCAGTTTACTTGGGCAGGATCCCTCCTACGAGCAGTGCTTC.

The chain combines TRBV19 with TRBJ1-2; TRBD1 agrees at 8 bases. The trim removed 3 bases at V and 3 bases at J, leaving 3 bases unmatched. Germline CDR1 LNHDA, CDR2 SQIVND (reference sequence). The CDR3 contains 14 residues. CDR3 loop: CASSITGGDYGYTF. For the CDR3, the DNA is TGTGCCAGTAGTATTACAGGGGGAGACTATGGCTACACCTTC. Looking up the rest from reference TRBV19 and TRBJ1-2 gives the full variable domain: DGGITQSPKYLFRKEGQNVTLSCEQNLNHDAMYWYRQDPGQGLRLIYYSQIVNDFQKGDIAEGYSVSREKKESFPLTVTSAQKNPTAFYLCASSITGGDYGYTFGSGTRLTVV.

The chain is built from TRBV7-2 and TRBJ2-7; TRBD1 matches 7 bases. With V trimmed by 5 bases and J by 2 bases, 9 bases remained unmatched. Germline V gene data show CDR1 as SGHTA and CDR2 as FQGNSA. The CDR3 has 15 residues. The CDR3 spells CASSGAKGAPYEQYF. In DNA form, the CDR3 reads TGTGCCAGCAGCGGGGCAAAGGGGGCACCCTACGAGCAGTACTTC. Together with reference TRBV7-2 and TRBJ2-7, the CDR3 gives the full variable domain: GAGVSQSPSNKVTEKGKDVELRCDPISGHTALYWYRQSLGQGLEFLIYFQGNSAPDKSGLPSDRFSAERTGGSVSTLTIQRTQQEDSAVYLCASSGAKGAPYEQYFGPGTRLTVT.

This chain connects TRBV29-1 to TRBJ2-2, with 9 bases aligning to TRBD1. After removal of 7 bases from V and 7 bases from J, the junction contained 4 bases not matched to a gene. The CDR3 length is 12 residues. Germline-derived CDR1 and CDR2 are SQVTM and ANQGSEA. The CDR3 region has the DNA TGCAGCGCCCGGACAGGGGTCGGGGAGCTGTTTTTT. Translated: CSARTGVGELFF.

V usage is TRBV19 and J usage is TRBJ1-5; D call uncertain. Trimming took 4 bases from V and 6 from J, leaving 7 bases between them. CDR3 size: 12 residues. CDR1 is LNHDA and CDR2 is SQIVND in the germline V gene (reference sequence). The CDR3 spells CASSKEAQPQHF. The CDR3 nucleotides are TGTGCCAGTAGTAAGGAGGCTCAGCCCCAGCATTTT.

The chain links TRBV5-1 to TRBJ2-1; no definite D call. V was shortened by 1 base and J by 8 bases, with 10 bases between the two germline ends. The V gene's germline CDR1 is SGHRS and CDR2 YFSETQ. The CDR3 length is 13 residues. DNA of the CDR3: TGCGCCAGCAGCTTGCGCGGTAATGATGAGCAGTTCTTC. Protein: CASSLRGNDEQFF.

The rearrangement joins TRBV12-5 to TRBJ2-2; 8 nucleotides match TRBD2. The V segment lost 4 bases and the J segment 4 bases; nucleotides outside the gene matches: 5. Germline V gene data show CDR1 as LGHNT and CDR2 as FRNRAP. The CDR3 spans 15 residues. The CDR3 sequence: CASGSGGPSTGELFF. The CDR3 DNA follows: TGTGCTAGTGGTTCGGGGGGGCCGAGCACCGGGGAGCTGTTTTTT.

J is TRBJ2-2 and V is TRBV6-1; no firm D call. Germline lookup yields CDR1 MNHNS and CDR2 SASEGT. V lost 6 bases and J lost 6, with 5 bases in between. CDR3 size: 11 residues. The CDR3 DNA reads TGTGCCAGCAGCGAGTCCGGGGAGCTGTTTTTT. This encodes CASSESGELFF.

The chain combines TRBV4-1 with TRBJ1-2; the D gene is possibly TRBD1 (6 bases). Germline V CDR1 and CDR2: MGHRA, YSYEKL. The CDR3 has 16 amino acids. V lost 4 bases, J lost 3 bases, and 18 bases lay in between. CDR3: CASSRGTSTRYYGYTF. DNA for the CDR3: TGCGCCAGCAGCCGAGGGACATCCACTCGCTACTATGGCTACACCTTC.

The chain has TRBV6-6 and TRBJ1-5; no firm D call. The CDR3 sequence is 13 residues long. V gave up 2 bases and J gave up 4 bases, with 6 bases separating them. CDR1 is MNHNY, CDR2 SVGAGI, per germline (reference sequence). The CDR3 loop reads CASSYGENQPQHF. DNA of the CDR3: TGTGCCAGCAGTTACGGGGAGAATCAGCCCCAGCATTTT.

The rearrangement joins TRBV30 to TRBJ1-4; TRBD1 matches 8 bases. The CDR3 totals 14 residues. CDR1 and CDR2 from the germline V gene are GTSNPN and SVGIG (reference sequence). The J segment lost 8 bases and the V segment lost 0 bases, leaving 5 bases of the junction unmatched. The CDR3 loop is CAWSVRTGWEKLFF. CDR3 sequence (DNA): TGTGCCTGGAGTGTACGGACAGGGTGGGAAAAACTGTTTTTT.

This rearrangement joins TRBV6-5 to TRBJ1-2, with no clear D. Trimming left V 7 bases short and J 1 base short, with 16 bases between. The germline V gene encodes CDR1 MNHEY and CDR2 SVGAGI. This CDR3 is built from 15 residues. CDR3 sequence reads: CASTKKLAGNYGYTF. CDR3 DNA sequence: TGTGCCAGCACTAAAAAGCTGGCGGGTAACTATGGCTACACCTTC.

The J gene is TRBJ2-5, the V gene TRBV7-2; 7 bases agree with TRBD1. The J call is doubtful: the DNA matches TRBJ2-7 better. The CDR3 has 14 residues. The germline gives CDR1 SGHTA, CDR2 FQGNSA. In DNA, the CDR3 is TGTGCCAGCAGATCCGACAGGGTGTCCTACGAGCAGTACTTC. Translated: CASRSDRVSYEQYF.

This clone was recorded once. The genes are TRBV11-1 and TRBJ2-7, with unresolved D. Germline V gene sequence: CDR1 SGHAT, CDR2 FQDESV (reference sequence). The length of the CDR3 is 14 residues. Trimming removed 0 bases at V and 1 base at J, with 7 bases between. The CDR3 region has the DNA TGTGCCAGCAGCTTAGCGAGGCCATCCTACGAGCAGTACTTC. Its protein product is CASSLARPSYEQYF.